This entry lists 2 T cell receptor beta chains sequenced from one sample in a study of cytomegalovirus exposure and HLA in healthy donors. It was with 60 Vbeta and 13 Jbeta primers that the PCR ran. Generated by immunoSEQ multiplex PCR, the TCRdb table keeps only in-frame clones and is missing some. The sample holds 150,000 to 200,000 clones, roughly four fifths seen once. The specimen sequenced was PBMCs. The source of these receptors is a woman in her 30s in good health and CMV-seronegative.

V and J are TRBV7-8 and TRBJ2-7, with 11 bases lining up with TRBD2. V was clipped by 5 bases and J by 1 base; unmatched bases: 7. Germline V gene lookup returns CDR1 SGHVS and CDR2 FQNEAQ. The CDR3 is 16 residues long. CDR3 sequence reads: CASSPRTSGPSYEQYF. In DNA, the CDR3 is TGTGCCAGCAGCCCCAGGACTAGCGGGCCTTCCTACGAGCAGTACTTC.

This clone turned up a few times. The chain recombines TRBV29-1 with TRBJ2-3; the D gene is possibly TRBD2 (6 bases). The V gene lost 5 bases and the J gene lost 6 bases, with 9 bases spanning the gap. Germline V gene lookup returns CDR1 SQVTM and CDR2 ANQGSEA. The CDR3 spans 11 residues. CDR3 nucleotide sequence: TGCAGCGTTCCAGCGGGTGATACGCAGTATTTT. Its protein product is CSVPAGDTQYF.